This T cell receptor (beta chain) was sequenced in a study of blood T cell repertoires in COVID-19. Turning to the study itself: Spain, Italy and the United States supplied samples that represented acute and convalescent COVID-19. From T cells, B-cell-depleted T cells, or PBMCs came the material, which was cDNA or gDNA.

In terms of age and location, participants ranged from roughly 18 to 90 years and lived in fewer than 30 US areas. Original handling: Using reference gene primer amplification, nucleated cell counts were estimated. The table came from immunoSEQ multiplex PCR; TCRdb's copy has only in-frame clones and leaves some out. That table is the source of V, J and clone size, and D and trimming were worked out from the DNA. The sample yields approximately 450,000 clones, nearly 90% seen once. This CDR3 spans 14 amino acids. Per the germline V gene, CDR1 is SGHAT and CDR2 is FQNNGV. Trimming removed 1 base from V and 4 bases from J; junction bases left unmatched: 0. With regard to this clone: A much larger clone differs by one base, so this may be a read error.

The origin of this receptor is a woman aged 18-30 years with acute COVID-19. The chain carries TRBV11-2 and TRBJ1-4, with 7 positions matching TRBD1. The sequenced sample was PBMCs or T cells enriched from blood (not recorded which). The CDR3 is CASSLGQGNEKLFF. The CDR3 bases are TGTGCCAGCAGCTTAGGACAGGGTAATGAAAAACTGTTTTTT.